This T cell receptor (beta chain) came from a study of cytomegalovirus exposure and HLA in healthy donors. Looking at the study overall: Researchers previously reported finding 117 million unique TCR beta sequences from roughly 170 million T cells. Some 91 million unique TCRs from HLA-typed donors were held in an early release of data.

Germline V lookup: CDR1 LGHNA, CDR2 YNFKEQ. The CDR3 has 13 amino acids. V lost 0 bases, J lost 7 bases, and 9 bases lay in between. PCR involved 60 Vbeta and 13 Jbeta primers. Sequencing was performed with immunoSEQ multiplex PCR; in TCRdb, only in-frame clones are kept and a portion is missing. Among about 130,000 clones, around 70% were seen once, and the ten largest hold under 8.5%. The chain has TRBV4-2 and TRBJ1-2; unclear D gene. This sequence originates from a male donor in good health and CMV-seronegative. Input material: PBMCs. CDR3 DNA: TGTGCCAGCAGCCAAGATCAGGCCGCTGGCTACACCTTC. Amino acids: CASSQDQAAGYTF.